One and the same sample provided the 10 T cell receptor beta chains below, sequenced in a study of spatial heterogeneity in lung cancer. The sample's time point: sample taken at primary tumor resection. In TCRdb, the 5' RACE reads were re-called with MiXCR into one record per CDR3 protein. This repertoire shows about 9,300 distinct CDR3 sequences, 6% to 6.5% found once; its top ten account for 25% to 35%. Study-wide results and caveats: Tumors with more nonsynonymous mutations had more expanded intratumoral alpha and beta TCRs.

The antigens these receptors bind are not known. The sequenced sample was lung tumor tissue, obtained at surgery. The receptors shown here come from a male donor with early-stage non-small cell lung cancer.

This clonotype was counted ten times or more. The chain employs TRBV20-1 and TRBJ2-5, with TRBD2 matching 7 bases. CDR1 is DFQATT and CDR2 is SNEGSKA in the germline V gene (reference sequence). The CDR3 sequence is 13 residues long. V gave up 0 bases and J gave up 5 bases; unmatched junction bases: 3. In nucleotides, the CDR3 is TGCAGTGCTAGAGACCCGCGGGGGGAGACCCAGTACTTC. It translates to CSARDPRGETQYF.

This clonotype has ten or more counts. V is TRBV2 and J is TRBJ2-3; D is uncertain. The CDR3 consists of 12 residues. CDR1 is SNHLY, CDR2 FYNNEI, per germline. The CDR3 DNA follows: TGTGTTTACGCCAGGAGCACAGATACGCAGTATTTT. Translating gives CVYARSTDTQYF.

This clonotype was seen only a few times. The chain couples TRBV6-5 to TRBJ2-6; D ambiguous. Germline loops: CDR1 MNHEY, CDR2 SVGAGI. V gave up 4 bases and J gave up 2 bases, with 6 bases separating them. CDR3 length: 14 residues. The CDR3 DNA reads as TGTGCCAGCAGTTTGGGTACTGGGGCCAACGTCCTGACTTTC. Its translation: CASSLGTGANVLTF.

The sample holds many counts of this clonotype. CDR3 nucleotide sequence: TGTGCCACCAGCACGGACAGGGTCTACGAGCAGTACTTC. Translated: CATSTDRVYEQYF. The chain joins TRBV15 to TRBJ2-7; 8 bases agree with TRBD1. The J segment lost 3 bases and the V segment lost 4 bases, leaving 2 bases of the junction unmatched. Looked up from germline, CDR1 is LNHNV and CDR2 is YYDKDF (reference sequence). This CDR3 region has 13 residues. Drawing the rest from reference TRBV15 and TRBJ2-7, the complete variable domain is DAMVIQNPRYQVTQFGKPVTLSCSQTLNHNVMYWYQQKSSQAPKLLFHYYDKDFNNEADTPDNFQSRRPNTSFCFLDIRSPGLGDTAMYLCATSTDRVYEQYFGPGTRLTVT.

The chain links TRBV9 to TRBJ2-3; tentative D call: TRBD1 (6 bases). CDR1 and CDR2 from the germline V gene are SGDLS and YYNGEE. The CDR3 length is 14 residues. Trimming took off 1 base at V and 5 bases at J, with 11 bases between the two ends. The CDR3 DNA reads as TGTGCCAGCAGCGTAACCCAGGGGAGAGATACGCAGTATTTT. It encodes CASSVTQGRDTQYF.

At least ten counts were recorded for this clonotype. The chain has TRBV20-1 and TRBJ1-5; 10 bases align to TRBD1. V gave up 0 bases and J gave up 7 bases; unmatched junction bases: 12. CDR1 is DFQATT and CDR2 is SNEGSKA in the germline V gene (reference sequence). This CDR3 has 17 residues. Here the CDR3 reads CSARDMRGDRGHQPQHF. CDR3 in DNA: TGCAGTGCTAGAGATATGCGGGGGGACAGGGGTCACCAGCCCCAGCATTTT.

In this sample, this clonotype turned up many times. V gene TRBV5-5 combines with J gene TRBJ1-5; D is uncertain. The CDR3 is 18 amino acids. V was pared by 0 bases and J by 0 bases, with 16 bases between. Per the germline V gene, CDR1 is SGHKS and CDR2 is YYEKEE (reference sequence). This chain's CDR3 is CASSLVGSGVRSNQPQHF. The CDR3 region has the DNA TGTGCCAGCAGCTTGGTAGGGTCAGGTGTTCGTAGCAATCAGCCCCAGCATTTT.

The V and J genes are TRBV7-2 and TRBJ2-6; TRBD1 might be the D (5 bases). V was shortened by 1 base and J by 2 bases, with 6 bases between the two germline ends. There are 15 residues in the CDR3. Germline V gene sequence: CDR1 SGHTA, CDR2 FQGNSA. The CDR3 region is CASSLVGAGANVLTF. The CDR3 DNA sequence: TGTGCCAGCAGCTTAGTAGGGGCTGGGGCCAACGTCCTGACTTTC.

There are many counts of this clonotype. This chain connects TRBV12-3 or TRBV12-4 to TRBJ1-4; D may be TRBD1 (5 bases). With 2 bases removed from V and 7 bases from J, the gap between germline ends came to 8 bases. The CDR3 has 13 amino acids. CDR3 nucleotides: TGTGCCAGCAGTTTACAGGGCCGTGAAAAACTGTTTTTT. Amino acid sequence: CASSLQGREKLFF.

This clonotype was counted many times. The gene calls are TRBV10-3 and TRBJ1-2; the match to TRBD1 covers 7 bases. The germline gives CDR1 ENHRY, CDR2 SYGVKD. V lost 8 bases and J lost 4; bases outside the gene matches: 7. The CDR3 is 13 residues long. The CDR3 DNA reads TGTGCCATCCAGACAGGGAGGGGCTATGGCTACACCTTC. This gives the protein CAIQTGRGYGYTF.